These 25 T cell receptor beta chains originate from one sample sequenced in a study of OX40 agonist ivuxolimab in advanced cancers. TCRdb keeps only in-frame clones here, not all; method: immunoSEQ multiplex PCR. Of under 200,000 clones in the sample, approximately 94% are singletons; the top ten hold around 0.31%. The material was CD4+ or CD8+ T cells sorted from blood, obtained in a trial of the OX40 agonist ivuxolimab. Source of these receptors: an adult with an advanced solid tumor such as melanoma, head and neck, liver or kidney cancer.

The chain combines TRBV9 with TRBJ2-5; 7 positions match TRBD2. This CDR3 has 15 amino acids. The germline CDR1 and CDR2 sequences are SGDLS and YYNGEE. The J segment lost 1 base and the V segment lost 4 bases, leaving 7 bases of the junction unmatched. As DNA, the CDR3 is TGTGCCAGCAGCCCTCGGGGGGTCCCCCAAGAGACCCAGTACTTC. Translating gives CASSPRGVPQETQYF. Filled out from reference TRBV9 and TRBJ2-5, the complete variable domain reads DSGVTQTPKHLITATGQRVTLRCSPRSGDLSVYWYQQSLDQGLQFLIQYYNGEERAKGNILERFSAQQFPDLHSELNLSSLELGDSALYFCASSPRGVPQETQYFGPGTRLLVL.

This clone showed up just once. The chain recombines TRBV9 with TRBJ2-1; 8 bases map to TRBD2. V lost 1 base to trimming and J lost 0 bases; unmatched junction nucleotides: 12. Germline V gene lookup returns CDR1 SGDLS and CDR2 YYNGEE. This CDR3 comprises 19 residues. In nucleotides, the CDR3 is TGTGCCAGCAGCGTACAAGCGGGAGCGGGTCCGAGCTCCTACAATGAGCAGTTCTTC. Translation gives CASSVQAGAGPSSYNEQFF.

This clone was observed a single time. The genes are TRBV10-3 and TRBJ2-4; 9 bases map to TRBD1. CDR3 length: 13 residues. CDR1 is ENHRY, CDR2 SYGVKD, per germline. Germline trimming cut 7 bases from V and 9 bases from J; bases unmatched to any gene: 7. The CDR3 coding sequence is TGTGCCATCACCCGGGACAGGGAGGGCATTCAGTACTTC. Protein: CAITRDREGIQYF.

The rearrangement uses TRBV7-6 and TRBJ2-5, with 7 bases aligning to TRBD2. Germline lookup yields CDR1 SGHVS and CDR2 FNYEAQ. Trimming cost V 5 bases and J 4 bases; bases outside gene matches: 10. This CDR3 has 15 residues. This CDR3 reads CASSPRGGVRETQYF. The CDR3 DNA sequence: TGTGCCAGCAGCCCCCGTGGGGGGGTACGAGAGACCCAGTACTTC.

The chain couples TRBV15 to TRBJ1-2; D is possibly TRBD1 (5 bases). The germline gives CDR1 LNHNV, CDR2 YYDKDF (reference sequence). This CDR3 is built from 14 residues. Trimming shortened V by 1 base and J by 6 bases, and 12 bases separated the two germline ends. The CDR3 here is CATSRGLSRDGYTF. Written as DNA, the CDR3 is TGTGCCACCAGCAGAGGGCTTTCCAGGGATGGCTACACCTTC.

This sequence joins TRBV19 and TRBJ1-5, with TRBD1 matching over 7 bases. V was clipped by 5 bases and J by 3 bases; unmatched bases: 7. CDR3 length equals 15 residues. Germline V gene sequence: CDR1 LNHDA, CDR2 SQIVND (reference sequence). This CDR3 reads CASSPTGLLNQPQHF. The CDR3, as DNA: TGTGCCAGTAGTCCGACAGGGCTTCTCAATCAGCCCCAGCATTTT.

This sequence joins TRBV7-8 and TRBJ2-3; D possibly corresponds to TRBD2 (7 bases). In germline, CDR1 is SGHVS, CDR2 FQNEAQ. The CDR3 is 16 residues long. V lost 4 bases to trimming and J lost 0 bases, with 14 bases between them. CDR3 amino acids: CASSWGSGGSTDTQYF. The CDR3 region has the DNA TGTGCCAGCAGCTGGGGGTCGGGGGGCAGCACAGATACGCAGTATTTT.

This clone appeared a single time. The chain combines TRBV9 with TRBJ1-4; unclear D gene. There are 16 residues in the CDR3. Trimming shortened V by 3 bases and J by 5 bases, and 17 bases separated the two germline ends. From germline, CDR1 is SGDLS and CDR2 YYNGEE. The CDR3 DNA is TGTGCCAGCAGCGCCGGCTTAACCGGGATAAATGAAAAACTGTTTTTT. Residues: CASSAGLTGINEKLFF. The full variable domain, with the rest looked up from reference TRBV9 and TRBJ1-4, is DSGVTQTPKHLITATGQRVTLRCSPRSGDLSVYWYQQSLDQGLQFLIQYYNGEERAKGNILERFSAQQFPDLHSELNLSSLELGDSALYFCASSAGLTGINEKLFFGSGTQLSVL.

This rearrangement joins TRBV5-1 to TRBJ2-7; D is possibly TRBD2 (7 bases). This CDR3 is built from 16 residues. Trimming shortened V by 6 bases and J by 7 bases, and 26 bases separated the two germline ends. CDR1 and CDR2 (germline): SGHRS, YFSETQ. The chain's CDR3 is CASTPKGEGIEGEQYF. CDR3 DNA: TGCGCCAGCACCCCAAAGGGGGAGGGGATCGAAGGGGAGCAGTACTTC. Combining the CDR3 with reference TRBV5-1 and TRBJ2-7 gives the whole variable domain KAGVTQTPRYLIKTRGQQVTLSCSPISGHRSVSWYQQTPGQGLQFLFEYFSETQRNKGNFPGRFSGRQFSNSRSEMNVSTLELGDSALYLCASTPKGEGIEGEQYFGPGTRLTVT.

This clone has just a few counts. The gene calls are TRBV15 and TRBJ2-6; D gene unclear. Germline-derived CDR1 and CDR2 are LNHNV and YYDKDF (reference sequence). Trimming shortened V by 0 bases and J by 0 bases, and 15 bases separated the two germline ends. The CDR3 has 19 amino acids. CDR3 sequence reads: CATSRDLTPTASGANVLTF. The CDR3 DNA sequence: TGTGCCACCAGCAGAGATCTTACCCCTACGGCCTCTGGGGCCAACGTCCTGACTTTC.

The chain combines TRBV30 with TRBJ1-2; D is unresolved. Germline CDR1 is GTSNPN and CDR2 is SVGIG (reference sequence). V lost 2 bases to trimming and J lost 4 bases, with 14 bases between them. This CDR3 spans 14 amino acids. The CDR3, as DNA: TGTGCCTGGAGTCCCCCGGACTTTCTCTATGGCTACACCTTC. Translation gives CAWSPPDFLYGYTF.

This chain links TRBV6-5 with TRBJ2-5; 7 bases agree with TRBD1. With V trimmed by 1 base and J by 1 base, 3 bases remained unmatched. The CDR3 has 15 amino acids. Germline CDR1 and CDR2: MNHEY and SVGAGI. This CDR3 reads CASSYFGTAQETQYF. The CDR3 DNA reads TGTGCCAGCAGTTACTTCGGGACAGCCCAAGAGACCCAGTACTTC.

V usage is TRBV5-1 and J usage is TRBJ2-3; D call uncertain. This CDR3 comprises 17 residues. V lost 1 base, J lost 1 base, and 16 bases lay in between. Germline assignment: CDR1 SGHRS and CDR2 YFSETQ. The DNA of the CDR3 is TGCGCCAGCAGCTTGACAGAGAGCTCCCTGGGCACAGATACGCAGTATTTT. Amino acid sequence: CASSLTESSLGTDTQYF.

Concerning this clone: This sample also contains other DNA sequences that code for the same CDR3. The CDR3: CASSPGSQETQYF. The CDR3 coding sequence is TGTGCCAGCTCACCTGGGTCTCAAGAGACCCAGTACTTC. V usage is TRBV18 and J usage is TRBJ2-5; unclear D gene. The length of the CDR3 is 13 residues. V shed 3 bases and J shed 2 bases, with 7 bases lying between them. The germline V gene has CDR1 KGHSH and CDR2 LQKENI.

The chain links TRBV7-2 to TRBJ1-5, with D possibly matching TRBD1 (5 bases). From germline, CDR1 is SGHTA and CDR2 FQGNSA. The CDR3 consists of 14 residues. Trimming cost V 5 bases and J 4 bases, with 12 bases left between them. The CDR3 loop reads CASSPGTENQPQHF. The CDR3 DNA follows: TGTGCCAGCAGCCCCGGGACGGAGAATCAGCCCCAGCATTTT. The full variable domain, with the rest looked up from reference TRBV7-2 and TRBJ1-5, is GAGVSQSPSNKVTEKGKDVELRCDPISGHTALYWYRQSLGQGLEFLIYFQGNSAPDKSGLPSDRFSAERTGGSVSTLTIQRTQQEDSAVYLCASSPGTENQPQHFGDGTRLSIL.

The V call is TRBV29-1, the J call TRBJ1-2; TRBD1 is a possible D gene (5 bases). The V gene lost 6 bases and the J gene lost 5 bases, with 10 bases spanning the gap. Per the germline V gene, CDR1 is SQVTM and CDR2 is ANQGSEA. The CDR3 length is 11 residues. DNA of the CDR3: TGCAGCGTAGCGACAGCGTATGGCTACACCTTC. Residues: CSVATAYGYTF. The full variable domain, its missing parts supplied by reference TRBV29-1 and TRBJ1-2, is SAVISQKPSRDICQRGTSLTIQCQVDSQVTMMFWYRQQPGQSLTLIATANQGSEATYESGFVIDKFPISRPNLTFSTLTVSNMSPEDSSIYLCSVATAYGYTFGSGTRLTVV.

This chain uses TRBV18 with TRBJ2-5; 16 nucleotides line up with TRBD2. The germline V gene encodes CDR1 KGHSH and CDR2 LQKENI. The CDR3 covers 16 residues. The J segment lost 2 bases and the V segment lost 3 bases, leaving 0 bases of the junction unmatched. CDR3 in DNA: TGTGCCAGCTCACCGGGACTAGCGGGGGGGCAAGAGACCCAGTACTTC. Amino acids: CASSPGLAGGQETQYF.

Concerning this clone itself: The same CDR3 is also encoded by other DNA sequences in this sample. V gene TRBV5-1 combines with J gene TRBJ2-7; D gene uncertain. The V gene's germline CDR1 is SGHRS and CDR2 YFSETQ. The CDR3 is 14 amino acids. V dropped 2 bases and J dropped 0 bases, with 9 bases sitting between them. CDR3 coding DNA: TGCGCCAGCAGCTTTTCCGGAGTCTCCTACGAGCAGTACTTC. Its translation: CASSFSGVSYEQYF.

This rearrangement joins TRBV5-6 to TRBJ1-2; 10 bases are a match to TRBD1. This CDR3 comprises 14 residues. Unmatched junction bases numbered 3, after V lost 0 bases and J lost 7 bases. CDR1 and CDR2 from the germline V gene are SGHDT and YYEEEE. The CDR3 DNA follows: TGTGCCAGCAGCTTGGGACAGGGGGCGAGTGGCTACACCTTC. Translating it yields CASSLGQGASGYTF. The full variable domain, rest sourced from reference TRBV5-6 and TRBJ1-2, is DAGVTQSPTHLIKTRGQQVTLRCSPKSGHDTVSWYQQALGQGPQFIFQYYEEEERQRGNFPDRFSGHQFPNYSSELNVNALLLGDSALYLCASSLGQGASGYTFGSGTRLTVV.

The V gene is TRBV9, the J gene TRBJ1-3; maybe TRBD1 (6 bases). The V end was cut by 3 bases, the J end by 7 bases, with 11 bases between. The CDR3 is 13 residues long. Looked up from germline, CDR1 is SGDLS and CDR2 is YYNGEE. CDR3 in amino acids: CASSGGQGNTIYF. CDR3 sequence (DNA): TGTGCCAGCAGCGGGGGCCAGGGGAACACCATATATTTT.

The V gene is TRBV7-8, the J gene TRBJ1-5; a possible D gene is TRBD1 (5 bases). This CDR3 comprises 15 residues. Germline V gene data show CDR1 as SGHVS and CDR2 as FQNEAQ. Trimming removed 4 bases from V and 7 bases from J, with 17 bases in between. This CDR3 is CASSSQPGTNQPQHF. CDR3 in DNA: TGTGCCAGCAGCTCCCAACCCGGGACGAACCAGCCCCAGCATTTT.

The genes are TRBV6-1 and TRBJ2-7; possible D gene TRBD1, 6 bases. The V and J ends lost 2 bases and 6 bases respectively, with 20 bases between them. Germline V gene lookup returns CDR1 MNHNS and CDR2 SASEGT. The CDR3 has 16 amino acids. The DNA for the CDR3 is TGTGCCAGCAGTGAAACCCGCCGATACAGGGATTTCGAGCAGTACTTC. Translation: CASSETRRYRDFEQYF.

The CDR3 sequence: CASSLQEGLGQPQHF. The CDR3 DNA follows: TGTGCCAGCAGCTTACAGGAGGGCCTCGGGCAGCCCCAGCATTTT. The rearrangement joins TRBV6-5 to TRBJ1-5; TRBD1 might be the D (5 bases). Trimming removed 6 bases from V and 7 bases from J, with 19 bases in between. CDR3 size: 15 residues. From germline, CDR1 is MNHEY and CDR2 SVGAGI.

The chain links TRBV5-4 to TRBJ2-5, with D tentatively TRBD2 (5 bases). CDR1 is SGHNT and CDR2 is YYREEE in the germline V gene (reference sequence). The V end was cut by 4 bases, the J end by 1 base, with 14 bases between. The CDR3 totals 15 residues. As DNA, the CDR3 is TGTGCCAGCAGCCGCGGGCGGACGGGCCAAGAGACCCAGTACTTC. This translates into CASSRGRTGQETQYF.

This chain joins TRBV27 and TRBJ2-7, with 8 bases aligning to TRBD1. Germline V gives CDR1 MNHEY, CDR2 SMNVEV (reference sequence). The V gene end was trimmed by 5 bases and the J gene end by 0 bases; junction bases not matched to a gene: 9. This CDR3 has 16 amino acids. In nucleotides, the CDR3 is TGTGCCAGCAGTCCCCGACAGGGGAGGAGCTCCTACGAGCAGTACTTC. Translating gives CASSPRQGRSSYEQYF.